The clone carrying this TCR beta chain was picked up many times. The antigen remains unidentified. Quantitative 5'-RACE was performed with molecular barcodes, and it yielded the TCR beta libraries. TCRdb ran MiXCR on the 5' RACE reads and lists one entry per CDR3 protein. Found here are roughly 300,000 distinct CDR3 sequences, roughly 8% of them singletons; the top ten hold more than 14%. This entry comes from a study of CD8 T cells in ankylosing spondylitis. The study's findings and limits: Disease-linked clones were found to be CD8+ and relatively rare in peripheral blood. Ankylosing spondylitis blood appeared to carry a characteristic TCR beta motif of several highly homologous variants. Certain motif variants had earlier appeared in reactive arthritis synovial fluid and blood. Matched synovial fluid from ankylosing spondylitis patients was reported to be enriched for disease-linked clones.

The length of the CDR3 is 14 residues. The germline V and J ends were trimmed by 3 bases and 5 bases, with 14 bases remaining between them. Germline lookup yields CDR1 KGHSY and CDR2 FQNENV. The J gene is TRBJ2-7, the V gene TRBV16; the D gene is possibly TRBD2 (6 bases). Sequencing was done on a sample of blood, either unsorted or a sorted T cell fraction (not recorded which). This clonotype originated in a male donor with ankylosing spondylitis. The CDR3 DNA reads as TGTGCCAGCAGCCATCCCGGGACTGTCCACGAGCAGTACTTC. It specifies CASSHPGTVHEQYF.